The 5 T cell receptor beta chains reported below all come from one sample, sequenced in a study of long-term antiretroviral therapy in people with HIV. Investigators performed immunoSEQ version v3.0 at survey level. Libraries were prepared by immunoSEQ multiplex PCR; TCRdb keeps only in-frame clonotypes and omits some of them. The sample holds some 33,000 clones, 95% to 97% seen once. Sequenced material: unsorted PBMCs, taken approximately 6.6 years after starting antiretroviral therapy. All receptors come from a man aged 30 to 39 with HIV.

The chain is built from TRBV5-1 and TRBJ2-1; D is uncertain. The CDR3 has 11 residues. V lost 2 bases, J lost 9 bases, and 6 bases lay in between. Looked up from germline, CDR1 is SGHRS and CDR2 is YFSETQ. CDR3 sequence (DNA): TGCGCCAGCAGCTTTTCGAGTGAGCAGTTCTTC. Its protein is CASSFSSEQFF.

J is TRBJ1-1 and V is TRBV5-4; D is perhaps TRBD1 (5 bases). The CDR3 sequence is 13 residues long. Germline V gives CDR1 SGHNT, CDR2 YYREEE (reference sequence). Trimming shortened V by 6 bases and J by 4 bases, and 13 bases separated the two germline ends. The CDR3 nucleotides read TGTGCCAGCACCCAACAGGTTTCCACTGAAGCTTTCTTT. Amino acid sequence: CASTQQVSTEAFF.

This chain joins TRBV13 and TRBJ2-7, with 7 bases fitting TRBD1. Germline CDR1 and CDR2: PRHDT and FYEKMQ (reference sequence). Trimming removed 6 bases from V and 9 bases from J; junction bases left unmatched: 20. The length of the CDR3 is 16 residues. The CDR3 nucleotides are TGTGCCAGCAGTCCGAACCTCCGGGACAGCCGCGACGGGCAGTACTTC. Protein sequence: CASSPNLRDSRDGQYF.

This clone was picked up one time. The chain's CDR3 is CASSSPFSYNEQFF. DNA for the CDR3: TGCGCCAGCAGTTCTCCCTTCTCCTACAATGAGCAGTTCTTC. The V call is TRBV5-1, the J call TRBJ2-1; D is uncertain. Germline CDR1 and CDR2: SGHRS and YFSETQ. This CDR3 is 14 amino acids long. V lost 5 bases and J 0 bases, leaving 9 bases between the germline ends.

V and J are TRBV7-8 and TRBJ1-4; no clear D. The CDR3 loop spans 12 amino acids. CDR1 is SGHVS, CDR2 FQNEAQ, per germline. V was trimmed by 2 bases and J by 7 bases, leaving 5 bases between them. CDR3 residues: CASSLQVEKLFF. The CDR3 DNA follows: TGTGCCAGCAGCTTACAGGTTGAAAAACTGTTTTTT.